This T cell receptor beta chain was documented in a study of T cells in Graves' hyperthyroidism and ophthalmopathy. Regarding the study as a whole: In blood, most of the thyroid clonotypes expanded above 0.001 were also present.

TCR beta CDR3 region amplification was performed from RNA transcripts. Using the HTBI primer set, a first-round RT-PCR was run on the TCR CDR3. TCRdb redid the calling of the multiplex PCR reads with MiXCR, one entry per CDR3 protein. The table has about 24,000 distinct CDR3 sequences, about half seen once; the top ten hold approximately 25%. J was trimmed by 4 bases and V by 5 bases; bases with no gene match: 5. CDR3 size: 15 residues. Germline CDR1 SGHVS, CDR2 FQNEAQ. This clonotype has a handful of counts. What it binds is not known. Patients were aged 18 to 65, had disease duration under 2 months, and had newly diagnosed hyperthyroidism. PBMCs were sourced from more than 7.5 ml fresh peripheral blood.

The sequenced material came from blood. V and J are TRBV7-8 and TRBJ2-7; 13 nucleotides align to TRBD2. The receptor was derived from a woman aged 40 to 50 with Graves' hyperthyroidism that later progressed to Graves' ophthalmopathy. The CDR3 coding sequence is TGTGCCAGCAGCACCAGACTAGCGGGAGGTTACGAGCAGTACTTC. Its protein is CASSTRLAGGYEQYF.